Below are 16 T cell receptor beta chains sequenced from a single sample in a study of regulatory T cells in long-lasting Graves disease. The authors built TCR beta libraries using iRepertoire HTBI primers and Arm-PCR of CDR3 regions. TCRdb reprocessed the multiplex PCR reads via MiXCR and lists one record per CDR3 protein. The data hold 350,000 to 550,000 distinct CDR3 sequences, with around 15% observed a single time. Time point reported: newly diagnosed GD, antithyroid drugs for less than 3 months. The TCR library was made from RNA that had been extracted from PBMCs in TRIzol. This sample was shared with a second study, whose subject was T cells in Graves' hyperthyroidism and ophthalmopathy.

Source: peripheral blood mononuclear cells (PBMCs), taken at new diagnosis, from a patient treated with antithyroid drugs. The receptors shown here come from a woman between 50 and 59 years old with Graves disease.

This clonotype occurred many times. This chain joins TRBV2 and TRBJ2-7; TRBD2 is a possible D gene (5 bases). Trimming left V 0 bases short and J 7 bases short, with 7 bases between. Germline V gene sequence: CDR1 SNHLY, CDR2 FYNNEI. The CDR3 length is 12 residues. CDR3 nucleotides: TGTGCCAGCAGTGAAGCGACGGGGGAGCAGTACTTC. Its translation: CASSEATGEQYF.

In this sample, this clonotype turned up a few times. J is TRBJ1-4 and V is TRBV7-9; D uncertain. The germline CDR1 and CDR2 sequences are SEHNR and FQNEAQ (reference sequence). The CDR3 consists of 15 residues. The V end was cut by 5 bases, the J end by 0 bases, with 10 bases between. CDR3 nucleotide sequence: TGTGCCAGCAGCCCTAGCGCAGCAACTAATGAAAAACTGTTTTTT. Its protein product is CASSPSAATNEKLFF.

This clonotype was detected a few times. The chain recombines TRBV7-2 with TRBJ1-2, with TRBD1 matching 9 bases. Germline assignment: CDR1 SGHTA and CDR2 FQGNSA. CDR3 size: 17 residues. With 2 bases clipped from V and 6 bases from J, the junction kept 13 bases outside the gene matches. The CDR3 bases are TGTGCCAGCAGCTTAAACCCCTTACAGGGGGCGAGTAATGGCTACACCTTC. This encodes CASSLNPLQGASNGYTF.

This clonotype was observed a handful of times. This sequence joins TRBV3-1 and TRBJ2-3; 7 bases map to TRBD2. This CDR3 is built from 15 residues. Germline-derived CDR1 and CDR2 are LGHDT and YNNKEL (reference sequence). V lost 4 bases and J lost 1; bases outside the gene matches: 5. The CDR3 protein is CASSRAGVGTDTQYF. The CDR3 DNA follows: TGTGCCAGCAGCCGGGCGGGAGTAGGCACAGATACGCAGTATTTT.

This clonotype was recorded many times. The chain has TRBV2 and TRBJ2-5; 9 positions agree with TRBD1. V dropped 8 bases and J dropped 4; count of bases not matched to a gene: 5. The CDR3 totals 13 residues. The germline gives CDR1 SNHLY, CDR2 FYNNEI. The CDR3 is CASHRGRGETQYF. CDR3 DNA: TGTGCCAGCCACAGGGGGCGCGGAGAGACCCAGTACTTC.

The DNA for the CDR3 is TGTGCCTGGAGTGCCCCGGGACTAGCGGGAGGGCCGTACGAGCAGTACTTC. Protein sequence: CAWSAPGLAGGPYEQYF. The rearrangement joins TRBV30 to TRBJ2-7, with 16 bases that match TRBD2. The CDR3 sequence is 17 residues long. CDR1 is GTSNPN, CDR2 SVGIG, per germline (reference sequence). Trimming removed 1 base from V and 4 bases from J; junction bases left unmatched: 7.

This clonotype appeared many times. This rearrangement joins TRBV5-8 to TRBJ2-2; the match to TRBD1 covers 7 bases. This CDR3 is built from 16 residues. From germline, CDR1 is SGHTS and CDR2 YDEGEE. Trimming removed 1 base from V and 6 bases from J; junction bases left unmatched: 9. CDR3 protein: CASSLRGQWGAGELFF. CDR3 sequence (DNA): TGTGCCAGCAGCTTGAGGGGGCAATGGGGCGCCGGGGAGCTGTTTTTT.

This clonotype was seen a handful of times. This chain uses TRBV19 with TRBJ2-5; 8 bases are shared with TRBD2. The V gene end was trimmed by 9 bases and the J gene end by 2 bases; junction bases not matched to a gene: 5. Germline lookup yields CDR1 LNHDA and CDR2 SQIVND (reference sequence). The CDR3 runs to 13 residues. The chain's CDR3 is CASGRGLQETQYF. The CDR3 bases are TGTGCCAGCGGGAGGGGGTTACAAGAGACCCAGTACTTC.

The table lists this clonotype with a few counts. A much larger clone is a single base away; this may be a read error. This chain connects TRBV28 to TRBJ1-1, with D hard to call. Trimming took 11 bases from V and 0 from J, leaving 7 bases between them. CDR3 length: 11 residues. Germline V lookup: CDR1 MDHEN, CDR2 SYDVKM. The CDR3 sequence is CAGILNTEAFF. In DNA, the CDR3 is TGTGCCGGCATACTGAACACTGAAGCTTTCTTT.

This clonotype was counted many times. The V call is TRBV2, the J call TRBJ2-5; D not certain. Germline V gene data show CDR1 as SNHLY and CDR2 as FYNNEI. The CDR3 covers 11 residues. The germline V and J ends were trimmed by 7 bases and 4 bases, with 7 bases remaining between them. This CDR3 is CASTVRETQYF. For the CDR3, the DNA is TGTGCCAGCACCGTCCGAGAGACCCAGTACTTC.

Only a few counts were recorded for this clonotype. The chain is built from TRBV7-9 and TRBJ1-1; D is possibly TRBD1 (5 bases). Per germline, CDR1 SEHNR and CDR2 FQNEAQ (reference sequence). This CDR3 spans 14 amino acids. Between the trimmed V and J ends, which lost 6 bases and 1 base, there was a span of 12 bases. CDR3 bases: TGTGCCAGCAGTTACTTCGGACAGAACACTGAAGCTTTCTTT. Encoded protein: CASSYFGQNTEAFF.

There are many counts of this clonotype. The genes are TRBV27 and TRBJ1-5; 7 nucleotides match TRBD1. The germline V gene has CDR1 MNHEY and CDR2 SMNVEV (reference sequence). The CDR3 totals 16 residues. V dropped 4 bases and J dropped 3; count of bases not matched to a gene: 9. The CDR3 loop reads CASSSVPDRYNQPQHF. In nucleotides, the CDR3 is TGTGCCAGCAGTTCAGTTCCGGACAGGTACAATCAGCCCCAGCATTTT.

This clonotype was seen many times. As DNA, the CDR3 is TGTGCCAGCGGGGTTCTACAGAATCAGCCCCAGCATTTT. Amino acids: CASGVLQNQPQHF. This chain joins TRBV12-3 or TRBV12-4 and TRBJ1-5; D gene unclear. Trimming pared 8 bases from V and 4 bases from J, leaving 12 bases between. The CDR3 sequence is 13 residues long.

This clonotype was detected only a few times. The V and J genes are TRBV29-1 and TRBJ1-1; the match to TRBD1 covers 7 bases. CDR3 length: 13 residues. J gave up 1 base and V 6 bases, and 5 bases lay outside the gene matches. Germline V lookup: CDR1 SQVTM, CDR2 ANQGSEA. The chain's CDR3 is CSVVGDRNTEAFF. The CDR3 bases are TGCAGCGTCGTTGGGGACAGGAACACTGAAGCTTTCTTT.

This clonotype was seen repeatedly, ten times or more. The chain joins TRBV28 to TRBJ2-7; possibly TRBD1 for D (6 bases). V was shortened by 3 bases and J by 1 base, with 22 bases between the two germline ends. This CDR3 is 18 amino acids long. CDR1 MDHEN and CDR2 SYDVKM come from the germline V gene. Written as DNA, the CDR3 is TGTGCCAGCAGTTTCCCCCTCCCCCAACAGGGCCCTTCCTACGAGCAGTACTTC. Translating gives CASSFPLPQQGPSYEQYF.

At least ten counts were recorded for this clonotype. The CDR3 bases are TGCAGCGTTGCAGATTTGGGGGGCACAGATACGCAGTATTTT. Its protein product is CSVADLGGTDTQYF. The chain links TRBV29-1 to TRBJ2-3; either TRBD1 or TRBD2 may fit D (5 bases each). CDR1 and CDR2 from the germline V gene are SQVTM and ANQGSEA. The CDR3 length is 14 residues. Trimming removed 4 bases from V and 1 base from J, with 12 bases in between.